This T cell receptor (beta chain) was captured in a study of T cells in Graves' hyperthyroidism and ophthalmopathy. Overall study findings and caveats: Ophthalmopathy was distinguished from stable hyperthyroidism by 13 V-J signatures. For ophthalmopathy, model prediction preceded onset by a median roughly 6.3 months. Most thyroid clonotypes with frequency above 0.001 were detected in blood.

CDR1 and CDR2 from the germline V gene are WSHSY and SAAADI. V was pared by 8 bases and J by 3 bases, with 10 bases between. The CDR3 is made up of 12 amino acids. As to this clonotype: What it recognizes is unknown. This sequence may be a read error, since a much larger clone differs from it by one base.

Any patient presenting with uncontrolled infection, other autoimmune disease, pregnancy or lactation was left out. Regions amplified from RNA transcripts were the TCR beta CDR3 regions. During a first-round RT-PCR of the TCR CDR3, the HTBI primer set was used. MiXCR, run by TCRdb on the multiplex PCR reads, gives a single entry per CDR3 protein. The data show approximately 640,000 distinct CDR3 sequences, 45% seen once. The specimen sequenced was peripheral blood or thyroid tissue (not recorded which). The TCR comes from an adult man with Graves' disease, either hyperthyroidism or ophthalmopathy (not recorded which). The chain recombines TRBV10-2 with TRBJ1-2; D unresolved. The CDR3 loop is CASGRGDYGYTF. The DNA of the CDR3 is TGCGCCAGCGGACGGGGAGACTATGGCTACACCTTC.